A selection of T cell receptor beta chains follows, all from one sample in a study of blood T cell repertoires in COVID-19. Clones were read by immunoSEQ multiplex PCR, and TCRdb kept only the in-frame ones, dropping some. The table records over 95,000 clones, about nine tenths of them present only once. Sequencing was carried out using peripheral blood. These receptors all stem from a woman aged 45-59 years with acute or convalescent COVID-19. CDR3s include the opening cysteine and the closing phenylalanine or tryptophan. The D gene is left open where the match is weak. For some rows the clone size is stated as once, few or many, or as a class when expanded; others skip it.

TRBJ2-7	-	TRBV24-1	-	CATSETGSYEQYF	TGTGCCACCAGTGAAACCGGTAGCTACGAGCAGTACTTC
TRBJ2-2	-	TRBV30	-	CAWSVTGQRTGELFF	TGTGCCTGGAGTGTAACCGGTCAGCGGACCGGGGAGCTGTTTTTT
TRBJ1-1	-	TRBV28	-	CASSFGQGGVAFF	TGTGCCAGCAGTTTCGGGCAGGGAGGCGTTGCTTTCTTT
TRBJ2-7	-	TRBV7-9	-	CASSLNRAYEQYF	TGTGCCAGCAGCTTGAACAGGGCCTACGAGCAGTACTTC
TRBJ2-7	-	TRBV11-2	-	CASSFVAEAPDEQYF	TGTGCCAGCAGCTTTGTAGCGGAGGCTCCCGACGAGCAGTACTTC
TRBJ2-1	-	TRBV2	-	CASQPPSSYNEQFF	TGTGCCAGCCAGCCCCCTAGCTCCTACAATGAGCAGTTCTTC
TRBJ2-7	TRBD2	TRBV5-4	-	CASSLALADEQYF	TGTGCCAGCAGCTTGGCCCTAGCGGACGAGCAGTACTTC
TRBJ2-1	-	TRBV12-3/TRBV12-4	-	CASNDPPGEQFF	TGTGCCAGCAACGACCCCCCCGGGGAGCAGTTCTTC
TRBJ1-1	-	TRBV10-3	few	CAISGREVGVGTEAFF	TGTGCCATCAGTGGGAGGGAGGTGGGGGTAGGCACTGAAGCTTTCTTT
TRBJ1-3	-	TRBV5-4	-	CASSFSVRGSGNTIYF	TGTGCCAGCAGCTTTTCGGTCAGGGGATCCGGAAACACCATATATTTT
TRBJ1-5	-	TRBV29-1	-	CSVGITGQPQHF	TGCAGCGTTGGGATTACAGGGCAGCCCCAGCATTTT
TRBJ2-1	TRBD2	TRBV27	-	CAAQPGLARNEQFF	TGTGCCGCACAACCGGGACTAGCGCGTAATGAGCAGTTCTTC
TRBJ1-2	-	TRBV28	-	CASSYLTYGYTF	TGTGCCAGCAGCTACCTTACTTATGGCTACACCTTC
TRBJ1-4	-	TRBV2	-	CASSEREGKLFF	TGTGCCAGCAGTGAAAGGGAGGGAAAACTGTTTTTT
TRBJ2-1	TRBD2	TRBV27	once	CASSLAPGGDEQFF	TGTGCCAGCAGTTTGGCCCCGGGAGGCGATGAGCAGTTCTTC
TRBJ1-6	TRBD1	TRBV2	-	CASILGQGTNSPLHF	TGTGCCAGCATATTAGGACAGGGGACGAATTCACCCCTCCACTTT
TRBJ2-3	-	TRBV5-1	-	CASSGGLSSTDTQYF	TGCGCCAGCAGCGGGGGCCTTTCGAGCACAGATACGCAGTATTTT
TRBJ1-5	-	TRBV30	-	CAWSGSGVYQPQHF	TGTGCCTGGAGTGGTTCAGGGGTATACCAGCCCCAGCATTTT
TRBJ2-1	-	TRBV6-5	once	CASSQGSEQFF	TGTGCCAGCAGTCAGGGGTCTGAGCAGTTCTTC
TRBJ2-1	TRBD2	TRBV5-1	-	CASTAGDFCNEQFF	TGCGCCAGCACCGCGGGGGATTTCTGCAATGAGCAGTTCTTC
TRBJ2-1	TRBD2	TRBV5-1	-	CASTSVGRGTNEQFF	TGCGCCAGTACCTCGGTGGGGCGGGGGACCAATGAGCAGTTCTTC
TRBJ2-7	-	TRBV19	few	CATARADRTYF	TGTGCCACCGCCAGGGCCGACCGCACGTACTTC
TRBJ2-5	TRBD1	TRBV19	-	CATHPRAGGQETQYF	TGTGCCACCCACCCCCGGGCAGGGGGCCAAGAGACCCAGTACTTC
TRBJ1-1	-	TRBV7-2	-	CASSLTRWEAFF	TGTGCCAGCAGCTTGACGCGGTGGGAAGCTTTCTTT
TRBJ1-1	-	TRBV7-9	-	CASSLAGRNTEAFF	TGTGCCAGCAGCTTAGCGGGCAGAAACACTGAAGCTTTCTTT
TRBJ2-5	TRBD1	TRBV6-1	-	CASSDQYRGEKETQYF	TGTGCCAGCAGTGATCAATACAGGGGGGAGAAAGAGACCCAGTACTTC
TRBJ1-4	-	TRBV27	once	CASRKSGLMEKLFF	TGTGCCAGCCGGAAGTCAGGGCTGATGGAAAAACTGTTTTTT
TRBJ2-3	-	TRBV18	-	CASSPNRPETDTQYF	TGTGCCAGCTCACCAAATCGTCCAGAAACAGATACGCAGTATTTT
TRBJ2-1	-	TRBV19	-	CASSMSDEQFF	TGTGCCAGTAGTATGAGTGATGAGCAGTTCTTC
TRBJ1-2	-	TRBV11-2	-	CASSLGQNYGYTF	TGTGCCAGCAGCCTCGGACAGAACTATGGCTACACCTTC
TRBJ1-5	-	TRBV19	-	CATRGRDSNQPQHF	TGTGCCACTAGGGGCAGGGATAGCAATCAGCCCCAGCATTTT
TRBJ1-3	TRBD1	TRBV13	-	CASSLGQGTLSGNTIYF	TGTGCCAGCAGCTTAGGACAGGGGACTCTCTCTGGAAACACCATATATTTT
TRBJ2-7	-	TRBV27	-	CASSFGRGPSYEQYF	TGTGCCAGCAGTTTTGGCAGGGGCCCCTCCTACGAGCAGTACTTC
TRBJ2-7	-	TRBV2	-	CASSRDTTYEQYF	TGTGCCAGTAGCCGGGACACCACGTACGAGCAGTACTTC
TRBJ1-2	-	TRBV3-1/TRBV3-2	-	CASSQSGIAGVGYTF	TGTGCCAGCAGCCAAAGTGGGATAGCAGGGGTCGGCTACACCTTC
TRBJ1-5	-	TRBV12-5	-	CASGLVQKGQGGNQPQHF	TGTGCTAGTGGTTTGGTACAAAAGGGGCAGGGTGGCAATCAGCCCCAGCATTTT
TRBJ2-5	TRBD2	TRBV18	-	CASSLPGTREETQYF	TGTGCCAGCTCACTCCCCGGGACTAGAGAAGAGACCCAGTACTTC
TRBJ2-5	TRBD2	TRBV18	-	CASSPLGSGGQETQYF	TGTGCCAGCTCACCCCTCGGGAGCGGGGGACAAGAGACCCAGTACTTC
TRBJ1-2	-	TRBV2	once	CASGGGAQHGYTF	TGTGCCAGCGGCGGGGGGGCGCAACATGGCTACACCTTC
TRBJ1-1	TRBD1	TRBV9	-	CASSARGQGDEAFF	TGTGCCAGCAGCGCCCGCGGACAGGGTGATGAAGCTTTCTTT
TRBJ1-6	TRBD1	TRBV10-3	-	CAISENPGGGSPLHF	TGTGCCATCAGTGAGAACCCAGGGGGCGGGTCACCCCTCCACTTT
TRBJ1-6	-	TRBV13	-	CASSLFLGGTNSPLHF	TGTGCCAGCAGCTTGTTCCTGGGGGGGACGAATTCACCCCTCCACTTT
TRBJ2-2	-	TRBV10-2	-	CASAAKGVGTGELFF	TGCGCCAGTGCGGCGAAGGGGGTTGGCACCGGGGAGCTGTTTTTT
TRBJ2-2	TRBD1	TRBV7-3	-	CASSWDRGTGELFF	TGTGCCAGCAGCTGGGACAGGGGAACCGGGGAGCTGTTTTTT
TRBJ1-1	-	TRBV18	-	CASSSTLNTEAFF	TGTGCCAGCTCCTCGACTCTGAACACTGAAGCTTTCTTT
TRBJ2-1	TRBD2	TRBV4-1	-	CASSQESTGGGPNEQFF	TGCGCCAGCAGCCAAGAATCAACGGGGGGAGGGCCCAATGAGCAGTTCTTC
TRBJ2-3	-	TRBV10-3	few	CAITRIATDTQYF	TGTGCCATCACCAGAATAGCGACAGATACGCAGTATTTT
TRBJ1-1	-	TRBV10-2	-	CASSETRMNTEAFF	TGCGCCAGCAGTGAGACAAGAATGAACACTGAAGCTTTCTTT
TRBJ1-2	-	TRBV7-9	-	CASTPGGGDGYTF	TGTGCCAGTACCCCGGGGGGAGGGGATGGCTACACCTTC
TRBJ1-6	-	TRBV10-2	-	CASRDWAGETLHF	TGCGCCAGCAGAGATTGGGCGGGGGAGACCCTCCACTTT
TRBJ1-1	-	TRBV28	-	CASRAGGNTEAFF	TGTGCCAGCAGGGCGGGAGGGAACACTGAAGCTTTCTTT
TRBJ1-2	-	TRBV5-5	-	CASSPRTDVYGYTF	TGTGCCAGCAGCCCGAGGACAGACGTCTATGGCTACACCTTC
TRBJ2-7	-	TRBV12-3/TRBV12-4	-	CASSTTLAAVYF	TGTGCCAGCAGTACGACACTGGCAGCGGTGTACTTC